Listed below are T cell receptor beta chains from one sample, sequenced in a study of T-cell reconstitution after alpha-beta-depleted transplantation in children. TCRdb reprocessed the PCR reads via MiXCR and lists one record per CDR3 protein. The sample has around 600,000 distinct CDR3 sequences, roughly a tenth seen once. This material consisted of PBMCs from the stem cell graft donor, taken from the stem cell graft. The origin of the receptors is a human donor who donated a stem cell graft to a child with acute myeloid leukemia. Both conserved end residues are part of each CDR3. Each record gives: V gene, J gene, D gene, clone size, CDR3 protein, CDR3 DNA. D genes are given only for firm matches. Expanded clones get a size class; other rows say once, few or many, or leave the size out.

v_call: TRBV7-9
j_call: TRBJ1-4
d_call: -
clone_size: many
cdr3_aa: CASRGEKLFF
cdr3_nt: TGTGCCAGCCGGGGAGAAAAACTGTTTTTT

v_call: TRBV20-1
j_call: TRBJ2-2
d_call: TRBD2
clone_size: few
cdr3_aa: CSARSSGRPDGELFF
cdr3_nt: TGCAGTGCTAGGTCGAGCGGGAGACCCGACGGGGAGCTGTTTTTT

v_call: TRBV7-2
j_call: TRBJ1-5
d_call: TRBD1
clone_size: few
cdr3_aa: CASSLGGQGYQPQHF
cdr3_nt: TGTGCCAGCAGCTTGGGGGGACAGGGATATCAGCCCCAGCATTTT

v_call: TRBV20-1
j_call: TRBJ2-2
d_call: -
clone_size: -
cdr3_aa: CSARDIGQGNTGELFF
cdr3_nt: TGCAGTGCTAGAGATATCGGGCAGGGGAACACCGGGGAGCTGTTTTTT

v_call: TRBV7-8
j_call: TRBJ2-7
d_call: -
clone_size: -
cdr3_aa: CASSSRAAIYEQYF
cdr3_nt: TGTGCCAGCAGCTCTCGGGCAGCAATCTACGAGCAGTACTTC

v_call: TRBV29-1
j_call: TRBJ2-3
d_call: -
clone_size: few
cdr3_aa: CSVGTTRDTQYF
cdr3_nt: TGCAGCGTTGGCACCACTAGAGATACGCAGTATTTT

v_call: TRBV29-1
j_call: TRBJ2-3
d_call: TRBD2
clone_size: few
cdr3_aa: CSVVGAGVSGTDTQYF
cdr3_nt: TGCAGCGTTGTTGGGGCGGGAGTGTCAGGCACAGATACGCAGTATTTT

v_call: TRBV29-1
j_call: TRBJ2-5
d_call: -
clone_size: many
cdr3_aa: CSVGSREDQETQYF
cdr3_nt: TGCAGCGTTGGATCCAGGGAGGACCAAGAGACCCAGTACTTC

v_call: TRBV6-5
j_call: TRBJ2-1
d_call: TRBD1
clone_size: many
cdr3_aa: CASSSGTGDYNEQFF
cdr3_nt: TGTGCCAGCAGCTCCGGGACAGGGGACTACAATGAGCAGTTCTTC

v_call: TRBV20-1
j_call: TRBJ2-3
d_call: TRBD2
clone_size: -
cdr3_aa: CSARRLAGGHIDTQYF
cdr3_nt: TGCAGTGCTAGGCGACTAGCGGGAGGGCATATAGATACGCAGTATTTT

v_call: TRBV12-3/TRBV12-4
j_call: TRBJ2-3
d_call: TRBD1
clone_size: many
cdr3_aa: CASSPQGAFADTQYF
cdr3_nt: TGTGCCAGCAGTCCTCAGGGGGCTTTCGCAGATACGCAGTATTTT

v_call: TRBV11-2
j_call: TRBJ2-5
d_call: TRBD1
clone_size: few
cdr3_aa: CASSFDRAETQYF
cdr3_nt: TGTGCCAGCAGCTTTGACAGGGCCGAGACCCAGTACTTC

v_call: TRBV20-1
j_call: TRBJ2-5
d_call: TRBD2
clone_size: many
cdr3_aa: CSARASGSVETQYF
cdr3_nt: TGCAGTGCTCGGGCTAGCGGGAGTGTGGAGACCCAGTACTTC

v_call: TRBV7-6
j_call: TRBJ2-7
d_call: -
clone_size: -
cdr3_aa: CASSLRGVPYEQYF
cdr3_nt: TGTGCCAGCAGCCTCCGAGGGGTACCCTACGAGCAGTACTTC

v_call: TRBV5-1
j_call: TRBJ2-1
d_call: -
clone_size: -
cdr3_aa: CASSLPDLVNEQFF
cdr3_nt: TGCGCCAGCAGCTTGCCTGATCTAGTCAATGAGCAGTTCTTC

v_call: TRBV18
j_call: TRBJ2-5
d_call: TRBD2
clone_size: -
cdr3_aa: CASSPPSGSRIQYF
cdr3_nt: TGTGCCAGCTCACCACCTAGCGGGAGTAGGATCCAGTACTTC

v_call: TRBV12-3/TRBV12-4
j_call: TRBJ2-7
d_call: -
clone_size: many
cdr3_aa: CASSPSEAQYF
cdr3_nt: TGTGCCAGCAGCCCCTCGGAGGCGCAGTACTTC

v_call: TRBV9
j_call: TRBJ2-3
d_call: -
clone_size: many
cdr3_aa: CASSVAGSADTQYF
cdr3_nt: TGTGCCAGCAGCGTAGCCGGGAGCGCAGATACGCAGTATTTT

v_call: TRBV3-1
j_call: TRBJ2-2
d_call: TRBD2
clone_size: few
cdr3_aa: CASSRAGAPGELFF
cdr3_nt: TGTGCCAGCAGCAGAGCGGGAGCTCCCGGGGAGCTGTTTTTT

v_call: TRBV11-1
j_call: TRBJ2-3
d_call: TRBD2
clone_size: few
cdr3_aa: CASSLRRLAGGATDTQYF
cdr3_nt: TGTGCCAGCAGCTTACGGAGGCTAGCGGGGGGAGCGACAGATACGCAGTATTTT

v_call: TRBV20-1
j_call: TRBJ2-5
d_call: -
clone_size: few
cdr3_aa: CSARAPDGKTQYF
cdr3_nt: TGCAGTGCGAGAGCCCCAGACGGGAAGACCCAGTACTTC

v_call: TRBV6-1
j_call: TRBJ2-5
d_call: -
clone_size: -
cdr3_aa: CASRRAQDRETQYF
cdr3_nt: TGTGCCAGCAGGCGGGCGCAAGACCGGGAGACCCAGTACTTC

v_call: TRBV2
j_call: TRBJ1-1
d_call: TRBD1
clone_size: -
cdr3_aa: CASRIPGQGAFF
cdr3_nt: TGTGCCAGCAGAATACCGGGACAGGGAGCTTTCTTT

v_call: TRBV29-1
j_call: TRBJ2-3
d_call: TRBD2
clone_size: few
cdr3_aa: CSVEGYLAGDADTQYF
cdr3_nt: TGCAGCGTTGAGGGCTATCTAGCGGGAGATGCAGATACGCAGTATTTT

v_call: TRBV15
j_call: TRBJ1-1
d_call: -
clone_size: -
cdr3_aa: CATSQDSLGNTEAFF
cdr3_nt: TGTGCCACCAGCCAGGACAGCCTGGGGAACACTGAAGCTTTCTTT

v_call: TRBV7-9
j_call: TRBJ2-1
d_call: TRBD2
clone_size: -
cdr3_aa: CASSLELAGGDEQFF
cdr3_nt: TGTGCCAGCAGCTTAGAACTAGCGGGAGGGGATGAGCAGTTCTTC

v_call: TRBV2
j_call: TRBJ2-7
d_call: TRBD2
clone_size: few
cdr3_aa: CASNLAGGRWEQYF
cdr3_nt: TGTGCCAGCAACCTAGCGGGAGGCAGGTGGGAGCAGTACTTC

v_call: TRBV5-5
j_call: TRBJ2-1
d_call: -
clone_size: many
cdr3_aa: CASSLSHEQFF
cdr3_nt: TGTGCCAGCAGCTTGTCCCATGAGCAGTTCTTC

v_call: TRBV12-3/TRBV12-4
j_call: TRBJ2-1
d_call: TRBD2
clone_size: few
cdr3_aa: CASKPLADLYNEQFF
cdr3_nt: TGTGCCAGCAAACCTCTAGCGGACCTCTACAATGAGCAGTTCTTC

v_call: TRBV28
j_call: TRBJ1-3
d_call: -
clone_size: few
cdr3_aa: CASSLILTGDRGNTIYF
cdr3_nt: TGTGCCAGCAGCCTGATCCTGACAGGAGATAGGGGAAACACCATATATTTT

v_call: TRBV29-1
j_call: TRBJ2-3
d_call: -
clone_size: few
cdr3_aa: CSVEDRGVTDTQYF
cdr3_nt: TGCAGCGTTGAGGATCGAGGTGTGACAGATACGCAGTATTTT

v_call: TRBV20-1
j_call: TRBJ2-7
d_call: TRBD2
clone_size: -
cdr3_aa: CSARGLAGNYEQYF
cdr3_nt: TGCAGTGCTAGAGGCCTAGCGGGGAACTACGAGCAGTACTTC

v_call: TRBV6-1
j_call: TRBJ2-1
d_call: TRBD2
clone_size: few
cdr3_aa: CASSEVGAGGGRYEQFF
cdr3_nt: TGTGCCAGCAGTGAAGTAGGGGCGGGAGGAGGAAGGTATGAGCAGTTCTTC

v_call: TRBV20-1
j_call: TRBJ2-1
d_call: -
clone_size: -
cdr3_aa: CSARASFLNKDEQFF
cdr3_nt: TGCAGTGCTCGTGCCAGTTTCCTCAATAAGGATGAGCAGTTCTTC

v_call: TRBV5-1
j_call: TRBJ2-1
d_call: -
clone_size: many
cdr3_aa: CASSFSGTPSYNEQFF
cdr3_nt: TGCGCCAGCAGCTTTTCCGGGACACCCTCCTACAATGAGCAGTTCTTC

v_call: TRBV29-1
j_call: TRBJ2-7
d_call: -
clone_size: once
cdr3_aa: CSVEDLAGTVYF
cdr3_nt: TGCAGCGTTGAAGATCTTGCAGGGACTGTGTACTTC

v_call: TRBV3-1
j_call: TRBJ2-1
d_call: -
clone_size: few
cdr3_aa: CASSQRPNEQFF
cdr3_nt: TGTGCCAGCAGCCAAAGGCCTAATGAGCAGTTCTTC

v_call: TRBV20-1
j_call: TRBJ2-2
d_call: TRBD2
clone_size: many
cdr3_aa: CSASTGTSGRLSTGELFF
cdr3_nt: TGCAGTGCTAGCACCGGGACTAGCGGGAGGCTGAGCACCGGGGAGCTGTTTTTT

v_call: TRBV12-5
j_call: TRBJ2-1
d_call: -
clone_size: few
cdr3_aa: CASGSSGTTYNEQFF
cdr3_nt: TGTGCTAGTGGTTCCTCCGGGACAACATACAATGAGCAGTTCTTC

v_call: TRBV7-9
j_call: TRBJ1-3
d_call: -
clone_size: many
cdr3_aa: CASSAGAGNTIYF
cdr3_nt: TGTGCCAGCTCGGCAGGGGCTGGAAACACCATATATTTT

v_call: TRBV5-5
j_call: TRBJ2-3
d_call: TRBD2
clone_size: -
cdr3_aa: CASSLAGAGGQYF
cdr3_nt: TGTGCCAGCAGCTTAGCGGGGGCCGGCGGGCAGTATTTT

v_call: TRBV27
j_call: TRBJ2-7
d_call: -
clone_size: few
cdr3_aa: CASSPRQTGEQYF
cdr3_nt: TGTGCCAGCAGTCCTAGACAGACCGGAGAGCAGTACTTC

v_call: TRBV7-2
j_call: TRBJ1-4
d_call: -
clone_size: -
cdr3_aa: CASSKGGSTNEKLFF
cdr3_nt: TGTGCCAGCAGCAAGGGGGGTTCCACTAATGAAAAACTGTTTTTT

v_call: TRBV29-1
j_call: TRBJ2-3
d_call: -
clone_size: -
cdr3_aa: CSVEGQGYPRDTQYF
cdr3_nt: TGCAGCGTTGAAGGGCAGGGATACCCGAGAGATACGCAGTATTTT

v_call: TRBV7-2
j_call: TRBJ2-3
d_call: TRBD1
clone_size: -
cdr3_aa: CASSLVPTGITDTQYF
cdr3_nt: TGTGCCAGCAGCTTAGTACCGACAGGGATCACAGATACGCAGTATTTT

v_call: TRBV20-1
j_call: TRBJ2-7
d_call: TRBD1
clone_size: few
cdr3_aa: CSASTQGALRSYEQYF
cdr3_nt: TGCAGTGCTAGCACACAGGGGGCCTTACGCTCCTACGAGCAGTACTTC

v_call: TRBV18
j_call: TRBJ1-2
d_call: -
clone_size: -
cdr3_aa: CASSPTRGGANYGYTF
cdr3_nt: TGTGCCAGCTCACCCACCAGAGGAGGGGCTAACTATGGCTACACCTTC

v_call: TRBV4-3
j_call: TRBJ1-1
d_call: -
clone_size: few
cdr3_aa: CASSQGARPMNTEAFF
cdr3_nt: TGCGCCAGCAGCCAAGGGGCCAGGCCGATGAACACTGAAGCTTTCTTT